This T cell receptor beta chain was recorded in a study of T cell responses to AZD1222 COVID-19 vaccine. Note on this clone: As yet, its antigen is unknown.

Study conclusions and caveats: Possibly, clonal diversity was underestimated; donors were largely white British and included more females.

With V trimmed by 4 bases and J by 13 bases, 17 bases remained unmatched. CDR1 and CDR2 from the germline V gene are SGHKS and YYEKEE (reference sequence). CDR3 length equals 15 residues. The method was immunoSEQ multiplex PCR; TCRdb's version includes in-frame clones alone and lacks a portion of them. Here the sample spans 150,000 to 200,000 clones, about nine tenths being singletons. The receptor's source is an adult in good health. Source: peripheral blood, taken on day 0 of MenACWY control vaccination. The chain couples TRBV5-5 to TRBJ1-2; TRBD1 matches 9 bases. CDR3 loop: CASSPALWDRVGFTF. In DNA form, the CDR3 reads TGTGCCAGCAGCCCTGCCCTTTGGGACAGGGTAGGGTTCACCTTC.